This entry features one T cell receptor beta chain sequence. The antigen it recognizes is unknown. It has no much larger one-base neighbor in the sample; base qualities were not kept. Distinct nucleotide sequences in the sample also encode this CDR3. The data belong to a study of shared clonotypes between healthy human individuals (dated by TCRdb to 2018 to 2020). Concerning the study at large: Two women and a few men aged 18 to 49 years were included in the cohort. For each donor, CD4 naive and CD4 memory were each given three plates, CD8 naive was given two plates, and CD8 memory was given one plate. Blood TCR repertoires of about five healthy adults were deeply sequenced to estimate repertoire size and the extent of clonotype sharing between individuals. To increase sequencing depth and limit assay-specific biases, different laboratories used diverse techniques to prepare libraries and sequence TCR repertoires. Per donor, leukapheresis produced somewhere between about 0.85 and 10 billion PBMCs.

Overall study results and their limits: Pairwise subsampling led to the expectation that sequencing depth would affect the degree of clonotype sharing among donors. Sampling was restricted to blood, and TCR repertoires in tissue are likely to differ from TCR repertoires in blood. Naive subsets generally had larger estimated clonotype richness than memory subsets. Because the study included a small number of donors, the genetic and exposure-history diversity represented was limited. Higher generation probabilities were observed for clonotypes shared by all four sorted-subset donors than for non-shared clonotypes. Rarefaction of sorted-subset datasets indicated incomplete sequencing despite the large sequencing depth. Across a few donors, approximately 5% of naive CD4, 3% to 3.5% of naive CD8, 2.3% of memory CD4, and over 0.35% of memory CD8 clonotypes were shared.

Using the deep immunoSEQ assay, multiplex PCR amplified TCR CDR3 regions from genomic DNA. Extracted genomic DNA from each cell subset was distributed evenly across all wells of several immunoSEQ 96-well plates, and each plate was treated as a replicate. Each replicate PCR for sorted subsets received about 220 ng genomic DNA, equal to 28,000 or so T cell genomes. Purified libraries were quantified with a Qubit 3.0 fluorometer, sized on a Bioanalyzer 2100, and re-quantified with the KAPA Library Quantification kit. Every immunoSEQ 96-well plate was sequenced on a dedicated single-read 150-cycle Illumina NextSeq 550 flow cell. The paper's processing steps were these. The immunoSEQ output contained only junctional sequences without quality scores, so filtering could not match that applied to full-length reads. Sequences were annotated with PyIR, a Python wrapper for IgBLAST v1.9, using IMGT germline references to assign V/J genes and CDR3. Reads with weak V/J assignments (E-value above 1e-6), missing CDR3, stop codons, out-of-frame junctions, or ambiguous translated residues were removed. V3J clonotypes were defined by identical inferred V gene, J gene, and CDR3 amino acid sequence. Percentage overlap between repertoires was calculated by dividing the number of shared unique clonotypes by the size of the smaller repertoire. Richness of each repertoire was evaluated using RTK rarefaction, the Chao1 estimator, and Recon v2.1 estimates of unobserved clonotypes. Generation probabilities were computed with OLGA for all TCRbeta clonotypes obtained by the gDNA method from a few donors. TCRdb's version of the immuneACCESS table is confined to in-frame rearrangements and falls short of the full clone set. An unresolved V gene accounts for under half of the shortfall where checked; the remainder is of unknown origin. V and J calls and clone size come straight from that table; D and trimming were deduced from the DNA. The sample table lists about 1.1 million clones, around three quarters of them with a count of one. In total, the top ten clones hold approximately 0.5% of the sample.

There are 13 amino acids in the CDR3, from cysteine to phenylalanine inclusive. Kept here is only the CDR3 DNA, which spans 39 bases and is read in frame from base 1. The germline V gene (reference sequence) supplies CDR1 SEHNR and CDR2 FQNEAQ. V loses 0 bases, J loses 5 bases, and the germline ends lie 8 bases apart. The donors were healthy, HIV-negative adults who had no recently reported acute infections or vaccinations. Every donor was a Caucasian adult residing in Nashville, Tennessee, USA. CD4+ T cells were enriched by magnetic negative selection; naive cells were then positively selected on CD45RA, and the negative fraction formed the memory subset. Blood was obtained by leukapheresis, after which PBMCs were separated by Ficoll-Histopaque density gradient centrifugation and cryopreserved in liquid nitrogen vapor phase. Analytical flow cytometry was used to check the purity and quantity of each magnetically sorted T cell population. Genomic DNA was isolated from each sorted fraction and quantified by UV absorbance on a Nanodrop 2000c.

This TCR derives from a man younger than 35 in good health. Some clones in this sample may be carry-over from other donors' samples. In this chain, TRBV7-9 is recombined with TRBJ2-7; TRBD2 is a weak D gene call, 5 bases matching. Sequencing was carried out using memory CD4+ T cells from PBMCs. The sample's cell subset or site label, decoded: CD45RA-negative fraction. The CDR3 is CASSLAGVDEQYF. The nucleotide sequence is given as TGTGCCAGCAGCTTAGCCGGGGTGGACGAGCAGTACTTC.